These 21 T cell receptor beta chains came from one sample sequenced in a study of blood T cell repertoires in COVID-19. Clones were read by immunoSEQ multiplex PCR, and TCRdb kept only the in-frame ones, dropping some. The sample carries about 340,000 clones, roughly 90% recorded once. Material for sequencing was PBMCs or T cells enriched from blood (not recorded which). The receptor source for this set is a woman aged 30 to 39 who had recovered from COVID-19.

This clone was seen once. This chain joins TRBV5-1 and TRBJ1-6; D is undetermined. The germline gives CDR1 SGHRS, CDR2 YFSETQ. V dropped 0 bases and J dropped 14 bases, with 12 bases sitting between them. CDR3 length: 13 amino acids. The CDR3 is CASSLAFPEALHF. The CDR3 DNA sequence: TGCGCCAGCAGCTTGGCCTTCCCGGAGGCCCTCCACTTT.

This clone was recorded once. This CDR3 is CASSSGSGPTYNEQFF. The CDR3 DNA reads as TGTGCCAGCAGCTCCGGAAGCGGGCCGACCTACAATGAGCAGTTCTTC. V and J are TRBV5-4 and TRBJ2-1, with a weak D call TRBD2 (6 bases). The CDR3 length is 16 residues. Germline loops: CDR1 SGHNT, CDR2 YYREEE (reference sequence). Trimming removed 3 bases from V and 2 bases from J, with 15 bases in between.

This chain joins TRBV20-1 and TRBJ2-7; 7 bases match TRBD1. The CDR3 length is 10 residues. The V segment lost 5 bases and the J segment 7 bases; nucleotides outside the gene matches: 2. The germline gives CDR1 DFQATT, CDR2 SNEGSKA (reference sequence). This chain's CDR3 is CSADRVEQYF. The CDR3, as DNA: TGCAGTGCTGACAGGGTAGAGCAGTACTTC.

CDR3 nucleotides: TGTGCCAGCAGCGAGCCATTCCTACAGGGGGCGGGCGGTCAGCCCCAGCATTTT. As protein: CASSEPFLQGAGGQPQHF. This rearrangement joins TRBV9 to TRBJ1-5, with TRBD1 matching 9 bases. Germline V gives CDR1 SGDLS, CDR2 YYNGEE. The J segment lost 6 bases and the V segment lost 3 bases, leaving 16 bases of the junction unmatched. The CDR3 is 18 amino acids.

The V and J genes are TRBV28 and TRBJ2-7; 10 nucleotides match TRBD2. The V gene's germline CDR1 is MDHEN and CDR2 SYDVKM. This CDR3 contains 16 residues. V gave up 2 bases and J gave up 0 bases; unmatched junction bases: 4. The chain's CDR3 is CASSLTIAGGSYEQYF. The CDR3 bases are TGTGCCAGCAGTTTAACCATAGCGGGAGGCTCCTACGAGCAGTACTTC.

The chain couples TRBV9 to TRBJ1-1; 10 bases agree with TRBD1. The length of the CDR3 is 15 residues. The V segment lost 0 bases and the J segment 7 bases; nucleotides outside the gene matches: 6. The germline V gene has CDR1 SGDLS and CDR2 YYNGEE. The CDR3 nucleotides are TGTGCCAGCAGCGTAGGGGGGACAGGGGTTATTGAAGCTTTCTTT. Its translation is CASSVGGTGVIEAFF.

The chain uses TRBV11-2 and TRBJ2-7; 10 bases are shared with TRBD2. The length of the CDR3 is 15 residues. Trimming took 6 bases from V and 3 from J; bases not matched to a gene: 8. Germline assignment: CDR1 SGHAT and CDR2 FQNNGV. The CDR3 here is CASRTERGGFYEQYF. CDR3 in DNA: TGTGCCAGCAGAACCGAGCGGGGGGGATTCTACGAGCAGTACTTC.

In nucleotides, the CDR3 is TGTGCCAGCAGCATAGACAGGCACACTGAAGCTTTCTTT. It is translated as CASSIDRHTEAFF. The chain carries TRBV5-4 and TRBJ1-1; D is perhaps TRBD1 (6 bases). The CDR3 is 13 residues long. Germline CDR1 and CDR2: SGHNT and YYREEE (reference sequence). V gave up 4 bases and J gave up 3 bases, with 10 bases separating them.

The chain couples TRBV6-5 to TRBJ1-1; no firm D call. The CDR3 is 16 amino acids. Germline values: CDR1 MNHEY, CDR2 SVGAGI. Trimming pared 0 bases from V and 2 bases from J, leaving 13 bases between. Here the CDR3 reads CASSYSIFAGNTEAFF. In nucleotides, the CDR3 is TGTGCCAGCAGTTACTCGATTTTTGCGGGAAACACTGAAGCTTTCTTT.

The J gene is TRBJ2-7, the V gene TRBV15, with a weak D call TRBD2 (5 bases). The CDR3 consists of 13 residues. Trimming cost V 9 bases and J 2 bases, with 14 bases left between them. The germline CDR1 and CDR2 sequences are LNHNV and YYDKDF (reference sequence). The CDR3 nucleotides are TGTGCCACGGCGGACGGGAACACCTACGAGCAGTACTTC. Translation gives CATADGNTYEQYF. The full variable domain, with the rest looked up from reference TRBV15 and TRBJ2-7, is DAMVIQNPRYQVTQFGKPVTLSCSQTLNHNVMYWYQQKSSQAPKLLFHYYDKDFNNEADTPDNFQSRRPNTSFCFLDIRSPGLGDTAMYLCATADGNTYEQYFGPGTRLTVT.

V and J are TRBV28 and TRBJ1-2; D not resolved. Germline V gives CDR1 MDHEN, CDR2 SYDVKM. The CDR3 consists of 13 residues. The germline V and J ends were trimmed by 4 bases and 8 bases, with 14 bases remaining between them. Here the CDR3 reads CASSSGDPGGYTF. The CDR3 DNA sequence: TGTGCCAGCAGTTCCGGGGATCCGGGCGGCTACACCTTC.

The rearrangement links TRBV3-1 (or the pseudogene TRBV3-2) to TRBJ2-7, with D maybe TRBD2 (5 bases). Germline V gene sequence: CDR1 LGHDT, CDR2 YNNKEL (reference sequence). The CDR3 consists of 15 residues. Between the trimmed V and J ends, which lost 0 bases and 3 bases, there was a span of 12 bases. Here the CDR3 reads CASSQDWTGFYEQYF. The CDR3 bases are TGTGCCAGCAGCCAAGATTGGACGGGATTCTACGAGCAGTACTTC.

V and J are TRBV7-8 and TRBJ2-7; D gene ambiguous. This CDR3 comprises 14 residues. V dropped 1 base and J dropped 3 bases, with 10 bases sitting between them. Germline-derived CDR1 and CDR2 are SGHVS and FQNEAQ. This CDR3 reads CASSLGMNSYEQYF. CDR3 bases: TGTGCCAGCAGCTTAGGTATGAATAGCTACGAGCAGTACTTC.

This chain uses TRBV27 with TRBJ2-1; D might be TRBD2 (6 bases). In germline, CDR1 is MNHEY, CDR2 SMNVEV (reference sequence). The CDR3 consists of 15 residues. Trimming removed 2 bases from V and 5 bases from J, with 13 bases in between. DNA of the CDR3: TGTGCCAGCAGTTTAGCGGGACCCTGGCACAATGAGCAGTTCTTC. Its protein product is CASSLAGPWHNEQFF.

The chain links TRBV7-3 to TRBJ1-1, with a possible D match to TRBD1 (6 bases). This CDR3 region has 16 residues. Trimming shortened V by 0 bases and J by 5 bases, and 16 bases separated the two germline ends. From germline, CDR1 is SGHTA and CDR2 FQGTGA. In nucleotides, the CDR3 is TGTGCCAGCAGCTTAACGCGCGGGGGGCGGAGGACTGAAGCTTTCTTT. As protein: CASSLTRGGRRTEAFF.

This chain links TRBV2 with TRBJ1-5; 7 nucleotides agree with TRBD1. Germline assignment: CDR1 SNHLY and CDR2 FYNNEI. CDR3 length: 15 amino acids. Trimming at V came to 4 bases and at J to 3 bases, leaving 6 bases not matched to a gene. The CDR3 DNA is TGTGCCAGCAGTGCGGGACAGCTAAACAATCAGCCCCAGCATTTT. This sequence encodes CASSAGQLNNQPQHF.

The V call is TRBV27, the J call TRBJ2-2; weak D call: TRBD2 (5 bases). Trimming took 7 bases from V and 6 from J, leaving 18 bases between them. Looked up from germline, CDR1 is MNHEY and CDR2 is SMNVEV (reference sequence). CDR3 length equals 15 residues. This CDR3 reads CASKQRVRWAGELFF. Here the CDR3 DNA reads TGTGCCAGCAAGCAGAGGGTGAGGTGGGCCGGGGAGCTGTTTTTT.

There are many counts of this clone. This chain connects TRBV7-9 to TRBJ2-1, with D perhaps matching TRBD2 (5 bases). Trimming removed 6 bases from V and 3 bases from J, with 9 bases in between. Germline assignment: CDR1 SEHNR and CDR2 FQNEAQ (reference sequence). This CDR3 contains 13 residues. The DNA of the CDR3 is TGTGCCAGCAGGGACGGGAACTACAATGAGCAGTTCTTC. It is translated as CASRDGNYNEQFF.

This chain joins TRBV4-3 and TRBJ2-3; 8 nucleotides align to TRBD2. The CDR3 covers 16 residues. Germline V gene sequence: CDR1 LGHNA, CDR2 YSLEER. Trimming at V came to 0 bases and at J to 5 bases, leaving 7 bases not matched to a gene. The CDR3 spells CASSQEGGLGGDTQYF. The CDR3 region has the DNA TGCGCCAGCAGCCAAGAAGGGGGACTAGGGGGAGATACGCAGTATTTT.

The rearrangement uses TRBV28 and TRBJ2-7, with 9 bases lining up with TRBD2. The junction had 5 bases not matched to a gene; V was cut back by 6 bases and J by 2 bases. The CDR3 contains 14 residues. Germline values: CDR1 MDHEN, CDR2 SYDVKM. The CDR3, as DNA: TGTGCCAGCAGGGAAGCGGGAGGACCCTACGAGCAGTACTTC. Its translation: CASREAGGPYEQYF.

The chain has TRBV7-9 and TRBJ2-1; 10 bases match TRBD2. Germline CDR1 is SEHNR and CDR2 is FQNEAQ (reference sequence). This CDR3 has 15 residues. Trimming took 6 bases from V and 3 from J; bases not matched to a gene: 5. The DNA of the CDR3 is TGTGCCAGCAGTCTACTAGCGGGACTCTACAATGAGCAGTTCTTC. This translates into CASSLLAGLYNEQFF.